This T cell receptor (beta chain) was sequenced for a study of blood T cell repertoires in COVID-19. Study context: Italy, Spain and the United States were the sources of the convalescent and acute COVID-19 samples. PBMCs, B-cell-depleted T cells, or T cells were the source of the cDNA or gDNA that made up the material.

Participants reported their clinical history, and cohort assignment relied on those reports. Symptom resolution, clearance, or two negative PCRs marked the recovered donors of Cohort 3. CDR1 is SGHNT and CDR2 is YENEEA in the germline V gene. This CDR3 has 16 amino acids. V shed 5 bases, J shed 1 base, and the junction held 9 bases outside the gene matches. Only in-frame clones appear in the TCRdb table, and some are missing; sequencing was by immunoSEQ multiplex PCR. This sample yields about 150,000 clones, of which 78% are seen a single time; over 5% belongs to the top ten. The source is a woman aged 45-59 years who had recovered from COVID-19. V usage is TRBV11-3 and J usage is TRBJ2-7; 9 bases map to TRBD1. The sample comprised PBMCs or T cells enriched from blood (not recorded which). The CDR3 nucleotides are TGTGCCAGCAGCCCAGGACAGGGGACCAGGTCCTACGAGCAGTACTTC. Amino acids: CASSPGQGTRSYEQYF.